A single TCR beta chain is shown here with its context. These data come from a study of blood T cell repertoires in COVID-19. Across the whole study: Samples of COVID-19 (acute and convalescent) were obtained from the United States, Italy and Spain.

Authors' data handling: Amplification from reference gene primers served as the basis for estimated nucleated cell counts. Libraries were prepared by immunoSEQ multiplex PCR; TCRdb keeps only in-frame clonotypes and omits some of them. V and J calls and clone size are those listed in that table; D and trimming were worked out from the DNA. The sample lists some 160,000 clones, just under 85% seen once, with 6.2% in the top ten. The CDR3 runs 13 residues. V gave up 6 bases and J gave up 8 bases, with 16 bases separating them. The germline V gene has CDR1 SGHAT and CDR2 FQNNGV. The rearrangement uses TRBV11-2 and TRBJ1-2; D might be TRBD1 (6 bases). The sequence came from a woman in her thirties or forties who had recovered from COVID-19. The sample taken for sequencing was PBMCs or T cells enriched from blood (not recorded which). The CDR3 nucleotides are TGTGCCAGCAGATTACAGGGTGAGGAGGGCTACACCTTC. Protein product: CASRLQGEEGYTF. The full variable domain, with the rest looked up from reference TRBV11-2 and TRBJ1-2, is EAGVAQSPRYKIIEKRQSVAFWCNPISGHATLYWYQQILGQGPKLLIQFQNNGVVDDSQLPKDRFSAERLKGVDSTLKIQPAKLEDSAVYLCASRLQGEEGYTFGSGTRLTVV.